Only one count was recorded for the clone carrying this T cell receptor beta chain. Its antigen remains unidentified. A much larger clone sits a single nucleotide away, making a read error possible. This specimen belongs to a study of beta chain features in type 1 diabetes. Overall study findings and caveats: TCRB rearrangement may or may not be influenced by HLA type; here this remained unresolved.

Populations obtained by sorting all exceeded 98% purity. CDR1 is MGHRA and CDR2 is YSYEKL in the germline V gene. The CDR3 is 11 residues long. Between the trimmed V and J ends, which lost 4 bases and 8 bases, there was a span of 6 bases. TCRB transcripts that were expressed got sequenced, as all of the isolated RNA had been reverse transcribed. The repertoire was sequenced with immunoSEQ multiplex PCR; TCRdb's copy has only in-frame clones and lacks some. This table has 350,000 to 450,000 clones, over 11% appearing once. The sequence came from a man younger than 40 in good health. The chain joins TRBV4-1 to TRBJ2-1; D is perhaps TRBD2 (6 bases). Specimen: naive CD4+ T cells from blood. DNA for the CDR3: TGCGCCAGCAGCCGGGGGGATGAGCAGTTCTTC. Protein product: CASSRGDEQFF.